The rows below give T cell receptor beta chains drawn from one sample of a study of blood T cells in healthy people across ages. TCRdb itself ran the 5' RACE reads through MiXCR, one entry per CDR3 protein. The table has fewer than 2,000,000 distinct CDR3 sequences, approximately 32% seen once. Sample: blood. The receptors stem from a woman aged 25 to 39 in good health. The CDR3 runs from the conserved cysteine through the conserved F or W. Each record gives: D gene, J gene, clone size, V gene, CDR3 protein, CDR3 DNA. A D gene is named only where the DNA matches it firmly. Size is stated for part of the rows, as once, few or many counts, or as a class when the clone is expanded.

D gene: .; J gene: TRBJ2-7; clone size: few; V gene: TRBV6-2/TRBV6-3; CDR3 protein: CASSYSLTGTYEQYF; CDR3 DNA: TGTGCCAGCAGTTACTCCCTGACAGGTACCTACGAGCAGTACTTC
D gene: TRBD1; J gene: TRBJ1-1; clone size: few; V gene: TRBV5-1; CDR3 protein: CASSLTGEIGTEAFF; CDR3 DNA: TGCGCCAGCAGCTTGACAGGGGAGATAGGCACTGAAGCTTTCTTT
D gene: .; J gene: TRBJ1-2; clone size: many; V gene: TRBV7-2; CDR3 protein: CASTLLQFYGYTF; CDR3 DNA: TGTGCCAGCACCCTGCTGCAGTTCTATGGCTACACCTTC
D gene: .; J gene: TRBJ2-1; clone size: .; V gene: TRBV18; CDR3 protein: CASSPGEVFNEQFF; CDR3 DNA: TGTGCCAGCTCACCGGGGGAGGTTTTCAATGAGCAGTTCTTC
D gene: .; J gene: TRBJ1-1; clone size: few; V gene: TRBV15; CDR3 protein: CATSREWRNEAFF; CDR3 DNA: TGTGCCACCAGCAGAGAGTGGAGAAACGAAGCTTTCTTT
D gene: .; J gene: TRBJ2-7; clone size: .; V gene: TRBV5-6; CDR3 protein: CASSLMTGIYEQYF; CDR3 DNA: TGTGCCAGCAGCTTGATGACAGGAATCTACGAGCAGTACTTC
D gene: TRBD2; J gene: TRBJ2-1; clone size: few; V gene: TRBV27; CDR3 protein: CASSFGTSGGSEQFF; CDR3 DNA: TGTGCCAGCAGTTTCGGGACTAGCGGGGGGAGTGAGCAGTTCTTC
D gene: .; J gene: TRBJ1-2; clone size: few; V gene: TRBV30; CDR3 protein: CAWSVGSNYGYTF; CDR3 DNA: TGTGCCTGGAGTGTGGGATCTAACTATGGCTACACCTTC
D gene: .; J gene: TRBJ2-1; clone size: .; V gene: TRBV3-1; CDR3 protein: CASSPSWSASSYNEQFF; CDR3 DNA: TGTGCCAGCAGCCCGTCTTGGTCAGCGAGCTCCTACAATGAGCAGTTCTTC
D gene: TRBD1; J gene: TRBJ2-7; clone size: .; V gene: TRBV29-1; CDR3 protein: CSVGGQGVNYEQYF; CDR3 DNA: TGCAGCGTTGGTGGCCAGGGGGTCAACTACGAGCAGTACTTC
D gene: TRBD2; J gene: TRBJ2-3; clone size: .; V gene: TRBV20-1; CDR3 protein: CSGWTSSTDTQYF; CDR3 DNA: TGCAGTGGGTGGACTAGCAGCACAGATACGCAGTATTTT
D gene: .; J gene: TRBJ2-2; clone size: .; V gene: TRBV28; CDR3 protein: CASSQRGTNTGELFF; CDR3 DNA: TGTGCCAGCAGTCAGAGGGGGACAAACACCGGGGAGCTGTTTTTT
D gene: TRBD2; J gene: TRBJ2-1; clone size: .; V gene: TRBV20-1; CDR3 protein: CSASGRLDNEQFF; CDR3 DNA: TGCAGTGCTAGCGGGAGGCTCGACAATGAGCAGTTCTTC
D gene: .; J gene: TRBJ2-1; clone size: .; V gene: TRBV7-8; CDR3 protein: CASSFPAGYARGVSPNEQFF; CDR3 DNA: TGTGCCAGCAGCTTCCCCGCTGGGTATGCCAGGGGGGTGTCGCCTAATGAGCAGTTCTTC
D gene: .; J gene: TRBJ1-2; clone size: few; V gene: TRBV20-1; CDR3 protein: CSARLYQGVGYGYTF; CDR3 DNA: TGCAGTGCTAGACTGTACCAGGGAGTTGGCTATGGCTACACCTTC
D gene: .; J gene: TRBJ1-4; clone size: few; V gene: TRBV7-9; CDR3 protein: CASSRLGLVDEKLFF; CDR3 DNA: TGTGCCAGCAGCCGCTTGGGGCTGGTGGATGAAAAACTGTTTTTT
D gene: TRBD2; J gene: TRBJ2-7; clone size: few; V gene: TRBV20-1; CDR3 protein: CSATPLAGVPYEQYF; CDR3 DNA: TGCAGTGCTACGCCTCTAGCGGGAGTACCCTACGAGCAGTACTTC
D gene: .; J gene: TRBJ2-3; clone size: few; V gene: TRBV11-2; CDR3 protein: CASSTSGSRQLADTQYF; CDR3 DNA: TGTGCCAGCAGCACCAGTGGTAGCCGGCAATTGGCAGATACGCAGTATTTT
D gene: TRBD2; J gene: TRBJ2-7; clone size: .; V gene: TRBV9; CDR3 protein: CASSASSGSEQYF; CDR3 DNA: TGTGCCAGCAGCGCATCTAGCGGGAGCGAGCAGTACTTC